This TCR beta chain was obtained from a study of blood T cell repertoires in COVID-19. The overall study: The United States, Italy and Spain were the sources of the acute and convalescent COVID-19 samples. T cells, B-cell-depleted T cells, or PBMCs supplied cDNA or gDNA.

The CDR3 runs to 13 residues. Trimming removed 1 base at V and 2 bases at J, with 5 bases between. Produced via immunoSEQ multiplex PCR; TCRdb's table is partial and in-frame only. This table has some 240,000 clones, roughly 90% appearing once. The Seattle site enrolled patients during active infection and followed them longitudinally. This TCR was sampled from a woman aged 60-70 years with COVID-19, enrolled during active disease. Source material: peripheral blood. The chain carries TRBV12-3 or TRBV12-4 and TRBJ1-2; D gene ambiguous. The CDR3 loop reads CASSLDFNYGYTF. The CDR3 bases are TGTGCCAGCAGTTTAGACTTCAACTATGGCTACACCTTC.